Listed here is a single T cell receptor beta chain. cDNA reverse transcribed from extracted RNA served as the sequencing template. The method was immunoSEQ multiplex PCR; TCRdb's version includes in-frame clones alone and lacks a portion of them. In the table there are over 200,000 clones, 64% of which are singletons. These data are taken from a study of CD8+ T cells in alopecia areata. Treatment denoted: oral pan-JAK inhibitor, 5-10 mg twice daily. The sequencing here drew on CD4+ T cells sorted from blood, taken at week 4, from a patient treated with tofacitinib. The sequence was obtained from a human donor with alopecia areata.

CDR3 in DNA: TGTGCCAGCAGCCTGTGGGGGGAGCAGTACTTC. Its translation: CASSLWGEQYF. The V and J genes are TRBV7-2 and TRBJ2-7; either TRBD1 or TRBD2 may fit D (5 bases each). Germline loops: CDR1 SGHTA, CDR2 FQGNSA. The ends were cut back, 5 bases at V and 7 bases at J, with 9 bases in the middle. The CDR3 totals 11 residues.